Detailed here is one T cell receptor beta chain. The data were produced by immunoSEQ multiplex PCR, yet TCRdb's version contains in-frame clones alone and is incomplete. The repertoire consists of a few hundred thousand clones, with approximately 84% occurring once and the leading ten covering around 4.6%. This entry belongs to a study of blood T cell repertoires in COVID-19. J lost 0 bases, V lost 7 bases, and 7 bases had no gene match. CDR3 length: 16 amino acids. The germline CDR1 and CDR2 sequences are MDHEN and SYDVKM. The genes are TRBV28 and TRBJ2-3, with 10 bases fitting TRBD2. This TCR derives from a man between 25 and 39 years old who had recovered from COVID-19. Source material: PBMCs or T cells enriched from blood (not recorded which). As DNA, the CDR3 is TGTGCCAGCACCCTAGGACTAGCGGATAGCACAGATACGCAGTATTTT. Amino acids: CASTLGLADSTDTQYF.